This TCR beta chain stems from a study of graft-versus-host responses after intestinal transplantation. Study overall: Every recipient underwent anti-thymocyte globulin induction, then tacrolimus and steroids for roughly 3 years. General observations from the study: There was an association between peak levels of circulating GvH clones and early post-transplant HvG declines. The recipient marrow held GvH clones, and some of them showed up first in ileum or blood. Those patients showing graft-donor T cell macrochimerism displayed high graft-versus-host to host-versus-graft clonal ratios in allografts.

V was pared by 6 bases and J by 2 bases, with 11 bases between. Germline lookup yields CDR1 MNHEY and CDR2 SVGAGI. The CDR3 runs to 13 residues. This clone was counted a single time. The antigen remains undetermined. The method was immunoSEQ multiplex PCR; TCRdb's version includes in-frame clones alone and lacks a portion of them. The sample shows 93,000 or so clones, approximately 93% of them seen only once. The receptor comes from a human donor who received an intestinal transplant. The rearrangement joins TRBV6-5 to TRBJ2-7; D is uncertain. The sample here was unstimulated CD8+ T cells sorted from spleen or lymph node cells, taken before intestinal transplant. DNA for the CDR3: TGTGCCAGCAGGAGGACGGACGCCTACGAGCAGTACTTC. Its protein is CASRRTDAYEQYF.